This record concerns one T cell receptor (beta chain) sequence. The antigen remains undetermined. TCRdb reanalysed the 5' RACE reads using MiXCR and keeps one entry per CDR3 protein. This table holds about 220,000 distinct CDR3 sequences, over 5.5% found once. This record belongs to a study of identical twins. Overall study findings and caveats: With abundant cord blood beta clonotypes, insertions were fewer; memory repertoires showed no such pattern.

Germline-derived CDR1 and CDR2 are SGDLS and YYNGEE. The CDR3 is made up of 16 amino acids. The trim removed 3 bases at V and 5 bases at J, leaving 8 bases unmatched. Separately, the same data were catalogued under a study of T cells expressing NK-cell markers. Per that paper: In sorted CD3+CD56+NKG2C+, CD3+CD56+NKG2C- and CD3+CD56-NKG2C+ T cells, TCR beta repertoires were obtained.

The TCR was taken from a woman aged 18-30 years in good health. The sample taken for sequencing was CD8+ T cells sorted from blood. V usage is TRBV9 and J usage is TRBJ2-2; TRBD2 agrees at 9 bases. The chain's CDR3 is CASSAPREGRTGELFF. DNA of the CDR3: TGTGCCAGCAGCGCCCCGCGGGAGGGCCGTACCGGGGAGCTGTTTTTT.